The 15 T cell receptor beta chains given below trace back to one sample, sequenced in a study of shared clonotypes between healthy human individuals. Only in-frame clones appear in the TCRdb table, and some are missing; sequencing was by immunoSEQ multiplex PCR. The data show 1 million to 1.3 million clones, approximately 80% seen once. Sequencing was carried out using memory CD4+ T cells from PBMCs. The subset was: CD45RA-negative fraction. The receptors were sampled from a man between 18 and 35 years old in good health. Some clones in this sample may be carry-over from other donors' samples.

As to this clone: A much larger clone differs from this one at a single base, so this may be a read error. Other DNA sequences in the same sample also yield this CDR3. This chain joins TRBV7-3 and TRBJ2-5; TRBD2 is a possible D gene (6 bases). The germline gives CDR1 SGHTA, CDR2 FQGTGA. The V end lost 2 bases, the J end lost 2 bases, and 6 bases lay between the germline ends. The CDR3 has 13 amino acids. CDR3 amino acids: CASSLGGQETQYF. The DNA of the CDR3 is TGTGCCAGCAGCTTAGGGGGGCAAGAGACCCAGTACTTC.

The V call is TRBV28, the J call TRBJ1-3; a weak D match, TRBD1 (5 bases). This CDR3 has 15 amino acids. The ends were cut back, 4 bases at V and 2 bases at J, with 12 bases in the middle. Germline loops: CDR1 MDHEN, CDR2 SYDVKM. The CDR3 coding sequence is TGTGCCAGCAGTTCCTCTCAGGGTACTGGAAACACCATATATTTT. Translating it yields CASSSSQGTGNTIYF. The full variable domain, in which reference TRBV28 and TRBJ1-3 provide the parts outside the CDR3, is DVKVTQSSRYLVKRTGEKVFLECVQDMDHENMFWYRQDPGLGLRLIYFSYDVKMKEKGDIPEGYSVSREKKERFSLILESASTNQTSMYLCASSSSQGTGNTIYFGEGSWLTVV.

V usage is TRBV19 and J usage is TRBJ1-5; D is ambiguous. Trimming removed 7 bases at V and 5 bases at J, with 9 bases between. The germline V gene encodes CDR1 LNHDA and CDR2 SQIVND (reference sequence). The CDR3 runs to 12 residues. CDR3 sequence reads: CASTTMDQPQHF. CDR3 nucleotides: TGTGCCAGTACCACAATGGATCAGCCCCAGCATTTT.

This chain joins TRBV28 and TRBJ2-5, with TRBD1 matching over 11 bases. The germline V gene encodes CDR1 MDHEN and CDR2 SYDVKM. Losses at the gene ends were 4 bases for V and 4 bases for J; bases not matched to a gene: 5. The CDR3 has 15 amino acids. CDR3 region: CASSSSGTGGETQYF. DNA of the CDR3: TGTGCCAGCAGTTCCTCCGGGACAGGGGGAGAGACCCAGTACTTC.

The rearrangement uses TRBV28 and TRBJ1-5; D unresolved. Germline V gene data show CDR1 as MDHEN and CDR2 as SYDVKM. V lost 3 bases to trimming and J lost 3 bases, with 12 bases between them. The CDR3 is 15 residues long. CDR3 DNA sequence: TGTGCCAGCAGTTTCCGGAAGGGCATCAATCAGCCCCAGCATTTT. Its protein product is CASSFRKGINQPQHF.

This clone was recorded once. The J gene is TRBJ1-5, the V gene TRBV28; D ambiguous. The CDR3 consists of 16 residues. V was shortened by 5 bases and J by 9 bases, with 23 bases between the two germline ends. The V gene's germline CDR1 is MDHEN and CDR2 SYDVKM. The CDR3 DNA reads as TGTGCCAGCAGTCGATCCGACACCGCTGTCCATTCGCCCCAGCATTTT. It specifies CASSRSDTAVHSPQHF.

As regards this clone: This same CDR3 is encoded by further DNA sequences in the sample. This rearrangement joins TRBV6-5 to TRBJ2-7; D is ambiguous. The V and J ends lost 0 bases and 0 bases respectively, with 9 bases between them. This CDR3 comprises 15 residues. Germline-derived CDR1 and CDR2 are MNHEY and SVGAGI. The CDR3 reads CASSYSFRSSYEQYF. CDR3 bases: TGTGCCAGCAGTTACTCGTTTCGAAGCTCCTACGAGCAGTACTTC.

This clone was detected only a few times. Other nucleotide sequences from this sample produce the same CDR3. The chain carries TRBV29-1 and TRBJ1-5; D may be TRBD1 (5 bases). CDR3 length: 13 amino acids. Trimming took 6 bases from V and 2 from J, leaving 11 bases between them. Germline assignment: CDR1 SQVTM and CDR2 ANQGSEA. The CDR3 protein is CSVGVGGNQPQHF. The CDR3 DNA reads TGCAGCGTAGGGGTGGGCGGCAATCAGCCCCAGCATTTT. Full variable domain (outside the CDR3, taken from reference TRBV29-1 and TRBJ1-5): SAVISQKPSRDICQRGTSLTIQCQVDSQVTMMFWYRQQPGQSLTLIATANQGSEATYESGFVIDKFPISRPNLTFSTLTVSNMSPEDSSIYLCSVGVGGNQPQHFGDGTRLSIL.

The chain carries TRBV6-5 and TRBJ1-2; unclear D gene. CDR1 and CDR2 from the germline V gene are MNHEY and SVGAGI. V lost 1 base and J lost 4, with 10 bases in between. The CDR3 runs 14 residues. CDR3 protein: CASSYFAGFYGYTF. The CDR3 bases are TGTGCCAGCAGTTACTTCGCCGGCTTCTATGGCTACACCTTC.

The chain uses TRBV27 and TRBJ2-1; D not certain. Germline CDR1 and CDR2: MNHEY and SMNVEV (reference sequence). This CDR3 contains 13 residues. Trimming pared 4 bases from V and 6 bases from J, leaving 10 bases between. CDR3 DNA sequence: TGTGCCAGCAGTTCGGTCGGCTTCAATGAGCAGTTCTTC. This translates into CASSSVGFNEQFF.

The V gene is TRBV5-6, the J gene TRBJ2-7, with TRBD1 matching 10 bases. Germline-derived CDR1 and CDR2 are SGHDT and YYEEEE. The trim removed 4 bases at V and 6 bases at J, leaving 7 bases unmatched. The CDR3 loop spans 14 amino acids. CDR3 bases: TGTGCCAGCAGCAGGGACAGGGGAATTCGCGAGCAGTACTTC. Its protein is CASSRDRGIREQYF.

This rearrangement joins TRBV29-1 to TRBJ2-1, with 8 bases that match TRBD1. After removal of 3 bases from V and 3 bases from J, the junction contained 4 bases not matched to a gene. The CDR3 is 14 residues long. In germline, CDR1 is SQVTM, CDR2 ANQGSEA. The CDR3: CSVDGTGGYNEQFF. In DNA, the CDR3 is TGCAGCGTTGATGGGACAGGCGGCTACAATGAGCAGTTCTTC.

The rearrangement links TRBV28 to TRBJ2-3, with 7 bases matching TRBD2. This CDR3 contains 14 residues. J lost 5 bases, V lost 2 bases, and 4 bases had no gene match. CDR1 is MDHEN and CDR2 is SYDVKM in the germline V gene. The CDR3 here is CASSLGGSVDTQYF. In DNA form, the CDR3 reads TGTGCCAGCAGTTTAGGCGGGAGTGTAGATACGCAGTATTTT. The whole variable domain, remainder taken from reference TRBV28 and TRBJ2-3, is DVKVTQSSRYLVKRTGEKVFLECVQDMDHENMFWYRQDPGLGLRLIYFSYDVKMKEKGDIPEGYSVSREKKERFSLILESASTNQTSMYLCASSLGGSVDTQYFGPGTRLTVL.

This clone was found once. This sequence joins TRBV18 and TRBJ2-2; D remains ambiguous. V was clipped by 1 base and J by 5 bases, with 8 bases between them. This CDR3 is 14 amino acids long. The germline CDR1 and CDR2 sequences are KGHSH and LQKENI. As DNA, the CDR3 is TGTGCCAGCTCACCACTCATCGGGACCGGGGAGCTGTTTTTT. The encoded protein is CASSPLIGTGELFF.

This clone was seen once. The rearrangement joins TRBV2 to TRBJ1-3; 8 positions agree with TRBD1. V lost 4 bases and J lost 4; bases outside the gene matches: 9. The germline CDR1 and CDR2 sequences are SNHLY and FYNNEI. This CDR3 has 16 residues. The CDR3 coding sequence is TGTGCCAGCAGTGGGAGGAGACAGGGGACAGGAAACACCATATATTTT. This translates into CASSGRRQGTGNTIYF.